This T cell receptor beta chain was captured by sequencing in a study of technical replicates of blood from several donors. Libraries were prepared by immunoSEQ multiplex PCR; TCRdb keeps only in-frame clonotypes and omits some of them. The sample lists 65,000 to 85,000 clones; over 90% were seen once. Germline CDR1 MNHEY, CDR2 SMNVEV (reference sequence). Deletions cut 3 bases from V and 2 bases from J, with 8 bases between. The CDR3 is 13 amino acids. The clonotype originates from a human donor in good health. The material sequenced was T cells isolated from PBMCs. The V and J genes are TRBV27 and TRBJ2-7, with D perhaps TRBD1 (6 bases). In DNA, the CDR3 is TGTGCCAGCAGTTTGCGACAGGCCTACGAGCAGTACTTC. Protein: CASSLRQAYEQYF.